Shown below are 21 T cell receptor beta chains from a single sample sequenced in a study of cytomegalovirus exposure and HLA in healthy donors. Researchers ran the PCR with 60 Vbeta and 13 Jbeta primers. Repertoires were generated with immunoSEQ multiplex PCR, while TCRdb's copy carries only in-frame clones and drops some. The sample consists of about 120,000 clones, about 80% of them appearing once. The sample was PBMCs. The source is a woman between 18 and 29 years old in good health and CMV-seropositive.

V usage is TRBV7-3 and J usage is TRBJ2-7; 8 bases line up with TRBD1. After removal of 2 bases from V and 2 bases from J, the junction contained 5 bases not matched to a gene. CDR1 SGHTA and CDR2 FQGTGA come from the germline V gene. The CDR3 is 15 residues long. The chain's CDR3 is CASSLDGTGAYEQYF. CDR3 DNA: TGTGCCAGCAGCTTAGATGGGACAGGTGCCTACGAGCAGTACTTC. The variable domain in full, with the rest retrieved from reference TRBV7-3 and TRBJ2-7, is GAGVSQTPSNKVTEKGKYVELRCDPISGHTALYWYRQSLGQGPEFLIYFQGTGAADDSGLPNDRFFAVRPEGSVSTLKIQRTERGDSAVYLCASSLDGTGAYEQYFGPGTRLTVT.

CDR3 in DNA: TGTGCCAGCAGTTTGGCGGTGGGGACAGGGGGGACCGGGGAGCTGTTTTTT. Amino acids: CASSLAVGTGGTGELFF. The chain combines TRBV28 with TRBJ2-2, with TRBD1 matching over 11 bases. This CDR3 has 17 amino acids. Losses at the gene ends were 3 bases for V and 5 bases for J; bases not matched to a gene: 8. Germline loops: CDR1 MDHEN, CDR2 SYDVKM.

The rearrangement links TRBV6-5 to TRBJ1-5; maybe TRBD1 (6 bases). CDR1 and CDR2 from the germline V gene are MNHEY and SVGAGI. The CDR3 consists of 14 residues. Trimming stripped 2 bases from V and 5 bases from J, with 10 bases between. The CDR3 loop is CASSYRQGYQPQHF. Written as DNA, the CDR3 is TGTGCCAGCAGTTACCGCCAGGGGTATCAGCCCCAGCATTTT.

The CDR3 sequence is CAWSRGSRTDTQYF. For the CDR3, the DNA is TGTGCCTGGAGTCGAGGGTCCCGCACAGATACGCAGTATTTT. V is TRBV30 and J is TRBJ2-3; TRBD2 is a possible D gene (5 bases). This CDR3 comprises 14 residues. The V and J ends lost 2 bases and 1 base respectively, with 10 bases between them. Germline-derived CDR1 and CDR2 are GTSNPN and SVGIG (reference sequence).

This clone was observed a single time. The chain recombines TRBV4-2 with TRBJ1-2, with 9 bases that match TRBD1. V lost 4 bases to trimming and J lost 6 bases; unmatched junction nucleotides: 6. Germline CDR1 is LGHNA and CDR2 is YNFKEQ. The CDR3 totals 14 residues. The chain's CDR3 is CASSRDRGSDGYTF. For the CDR3, the DNA is TGTGCCAGCAGCCGTGACAGGGGGTCGGATGGCTACACCTTC.

The chain uses TRBV6-5 and TRBJ1-2; 12 nucleotides align to TRBD1. The length of the CDR3 is 16 residues. Germline V gene data show CDR1 as MNHEY and CDR2 as SVGAGI. V gave up 2 bases and J gave up 8 bases; unmatched junction bases: 9. The CDR3 region has the DNA TGTGCCAGCAGTTACACCTCGGGACAGGGGGCGAACGGCTACACCTTC. As protein: CASSYTSGQGANGYTF.

This clone occurred a few times. The chain has TRBV9 and TRBJ2-3; a possible D gene is TRBD1 (6 bases). Between the trimmed V and J ends, which lost 0 bases and 3 bases, there was a span of 11 bases. CDR1 and CDR2 from the germline V gene are SGDLS and YYNGEE. The CDR3 consists of 15 residues. The CDR3 DNA reads TGTGCCAGCAGCGTAGACAGGGAGTGGACAGATACGCAGTATTTT. It is translated as CASSVDREWTDTQYF. Using reference TRBV9 and TRBJ2-3 for the parts outside the CDR3, the full variable domain is DSGVTQTPKHLITATGQRVTLRCSPRSGDLSVYWYQQSLDQGLQFLIQYYNGEERAKGNILERFSAQQFPDLHSELNLSSLELGDSALYFCASSVDREWTDTQYFGPGTRLTVL.

The V gene is TRBV28, the J gene TRBJ2-2; TRBD2 matches 9 bases. V lost 8 bases, J lost 0 bases, and 4 bases stayed unmatched. Germline V lookup: CDR1 MDHEN, CDR2 SYDVKM. The CDR3 is 15 amino acids. As DNA, the CDR3 is TGTGCCAGCGACTTAGCGGGAGCGAACACCGGGGAGCTGTTTTTT. The encoded protein is CASDLAGANTGELFF.

In its sample, this clone was seen a few times. The J gene is TRBJ1-1, the V gene TRBV6-4; tentatively, D is TRBD1 (5 bases). The germline CDR1 and CDR2 sequences are MRHNA and SNTAGT. The V and J ends lost 10 bases and 5 bases respectively, with 17 bases between them. CDR3 length: 13 amino acids. CDR3 region: CAKQIRGRTEAFF. CDR3 in DNA: TGTGCCAAGCAAATACGGGGGAGAACTGAAGCTTTCTTT.

The chain uses TRBV4-1 and TRBJ1-2, with D tentatively TRBD1 (6 bases). The V end was cut by 0 bases, the J end by 2 bases, with 13 bases between. This CDR3 has 16 residues. The germline V gene has CDR1 MGHRA and CDR2 YSYEKL. CDR3 bases: TGCGCCAGCAGCCAAGATCGGACAGATCCAAACTATGGCTACACCTTC. This translates into CASSQDRTDPNYGYTF.

The chain combines TRBV2 with TRBJ1-6; 8 bases map to TRBD1. The CDR3 runs 19 residues. The V gene end was trimmed by 4 bases and the J gene end by 0 bases; junction bases not matched to a gene: 11. Germline CDR1 and CDR2: SNHLY and FYNNEI. The CDR3 here is CASSVTDRAPSSYNSPLHF. CDR3 nucleotides: TGTGCCAGCAGTGTTACGGACAGGGCCCCTTCCTCCTATAATTCACCCCTCCACTTT.

The rearrangement uses TRBV18 and TRBJ1-5; D might be TRBD1 (5 bases). Trimming took off 2 bases at V and 7 bases at J, with 15 bases between the two ends. Germline CDR1 is KGHSH and CDR2 is LQKENI. The CDR3 has 15 amino acids. CDR3 residues: CASSPGSTGGQPQHF. Written as DNA, the CDR3 is TGTGCCAGCTCACCAGGAAGCACCGGGGGACAGCCCCAGCATTTT.

This clone was observed once. The V gene is TRBV11-2, the J gene TRBJ2-7, with TRBD1 as a possible D gene (6 bases). Germline CDR1 reads SGHAT; CDR2 reads FQNNGV. This CDR3 spans 15 amino acids. V was trimmed by 3 bases and J by 0 bases, leaving 12 bases between them. The CDR3 region is CASSFRGHNSYEQYF. For the CDR3, the DNA is TGTGCCAGCAGCTTTAGGGGACACAACTCCTACGAGCAGTACTTC.

This clone was seen just once. The chain couples TRBV5-1 to TRBJ2-1; 7 nucleotides agree with TRBD2. The V gene end was trimmed by 4 bases and the J gene end by 8 bases; junction bases not matched to a gene: 12. The CDR3 runs 15 residues. CDR1 is SGHRS and CDR2 is YFSETQ in the germline V gene. The CDR3 nucleotides are TGCGCCAGCAGCCCCACGGGCGGGAGTAGGGATGAGCAGTTCTTC. This translates into CASSPTGGSRDEQFF.

The gene calls are TRBV5-1 and TRBJ2-3; D not resolved. This CDR3 has 12 residues. Deletions cut 2 bases from V and 3 bases from J, with 4 bases between. CDR1 and CDR2 (germline): SGHRS, YFSETQ. CDR3 protein: CASSFSTDTQYF. The CDR3 nucleotides read TGCGCCAGCAGCTTTAGTACAGATACGCAGTATTTT.

V gene TRBV6-5 combines with J gene TRBJ2-5; tentative D call: TRBD2 (6 bases). The CDR3 totals 13 residues. The germline V gene has CDR1 MNHEY and CDR2 SVGAGI. V was shortened by 5 bases and J by 7 bases, with 14 bases between the two germline ends. CDR3: CASSQTSLGTQYF. The CDR3 DNA is TGTGCCAGCAGTCAGACTAGTTTGGGGACCCAGTACTTC.

This chain joins TRBV5-1 and TRBJ2-1; 8 bases are a match to TRBD2. This CDR3 region has 15 residues. The V gene end was trimmed by 2 bases and the J gene end by 2 bases; junction bases not matched to a gene: 3. The germline V gene has CDR1 SGHRS and CDR2 YFSETQ. CDR3 amino acids: CASSFAGGPYNEQFF. DNA for the CDR3: TGCGCCAGCAGCTTTGCGGGAGGACCCTACAATGAGCAGTTCTTC.

The chain has TRBV4-1 and TRBJ2-4; 10 positions match TRBD1. From germline, CDR1 is MGHRA and CDR2 YSYEKL. Losses at the gene ends were 3 bases for V and 2 bases for J; bases not matched to a gene: 7. The CDR3 is made up of 17 amino acids. CDR3 nucleotides: TGCGCCAGCAGCCATCCGGGACAGGGGCGGCCCAAAAACATTCAGTACTTC. Translation gives CASSHPGQGRPKNIQYF.

V gene TRBV7-6 combines with J gene TRBJ2-1, with D possibly matching TRBD2 (6 bases). Trimming shortened V by 1 base and J by 3 bases, and 13 bases separated the two germline ends. The CDR3 contains 16 residues. In germline, CDR1 is SGHVS, CDR2 FNYEAQ. The CDR3 reads CASSLGGASDYNEQFF. The CDR3 DNA sequence: TGTGCCAGCAGCTTAGGTGGGGCTAGCGACTACAATGAGCAGTTCTTC.

V usage is TRBV14 and J usage is TRBJ2-5; D call uncertain. The V end was cut by 1 base, the J end by 1 base, with 16 bases between. Germline loops: CDR1 SGHDN, CDR2 FVKESK. The CDR3 contains 17 residues. CDR3 DNA sequence: TGTGCCAGCAGCCAAGTTCACGTGCGGCCCTTCCAAGAGACCCAGTACTTC. This sequence encodes CASSQVHVRPFQETQYF.

The chain is built from TRBV10-2 and TRBJ1-6; D not resolved. Trimming pared 4 bases from V and 7 bases from J, leaving 5 bases between. CDR3 length: 12 residues. Per germline, CDR1 WSHSY and CDR2 SAAADI. The CDR3: CASSGENSPLHF. CDR3 nucleotides: TGCGCCAGCAGTGGGGAGAATTCACCCCTCCACTTT.